The 8 T cell receptor beta chains listed next were all sequenced from one sample in a study of cytomegalovirus exposure and HLA in healthy donors. The PCR contained 60 Vbeta and 13 Jbeta primers. Some clones are missing from TCRdb's copy, which holds only in-frame ones; the method was immunoSEQ multiplex PCR. The data show about 170,000 clones, roughly 80% seen once. Sequencing used PBMCs. These receptors came from a woman aged 45-60 years in good health and CMV-seropositive.

This chain links TRBV14 with TRBJ2-7; D possibly corresponds to TRBD1 (6 bases). There are 14 residues in the CDR3. Germline CDR1 and CDR2: SGHDN and FVKESK. The V end lost 4 bases, the J end lost 2 bases, and 12 bases lay between the germline ends. CDR3 bases: TGTGCCAGCAGCCGGGACACCCCTCCCTACGAGCAGTACTTC. It is translated as CASSRDTPPYEQYF.

The rearrangement joins TRBV19 to TRBJ2-3; TRBD1 agrees at 7 bases. V trimming: 5 bases; J trimming: 2 bases; junction bases outside the gene matches: 4. Germline loops: CDR1 LNHDA, CDR2 SQIVND (reference sequence). The CDR3 extends over 14 amino acids. The CDR3 DNA reads as TGTGCCAGTAGTCCCACAGGGGTCACAGATACGCAGTATTTT. Amino acid sequence: CASSPTGVTDTQYF.

A single count supports this clone. The CDR3 loop reads CASSPSTSPVRELFF. In DNA, the CDR3 is TGTGCCAGCAGCCCTTCCACGAGCCCCGTCAGGGAGCTGTTTTTT. The genes are TRBV11-2 and TRBJ2-2; D remains unclear. Germline V lookup: CDR1 SGHAT, CDR2 FQNNGV. The CDR3 loop spans 15 amino acids. The ends were cut back, 5 bases at V and 9 bases at J, with 19 bases in the middle. The full variable domain, its missing parts supplied by reference TRBV11-2 and TRBJ2-2, is EAGVAQSPRYKIIEKRQSVAFWCNPISGHATLYWYQQILGQGPKLLIQFQNNGVVDDSQLPKDRFSAERLKGVDSTLKIQPAKLEDSAVYLCASSPSTSPVRELFFGEGSRLTVL.

The chain uses TRBV18 and TRBJ1-6; TRBD1 is a possible D gene (5 bases). Germline V gives CDR1 KGHSH, CDR2 LQKENI. V lost 3 bases, J lost 4 bases, and 13 bases lay in between. This CDR3 is built from 16 residues. The CDR3 loop reads CASSPFGTGYNSPLHF. In DNA form, the CDR3 reads TGTGCCAGCTCACCGTTCGGGACTGGTTATAATTCACCCCTCCACTTT.

This clone appeared a single time. The genes are TRBV5-6 and TRBJ2-3, with 8 bases aligning to TRBD1. Germline values: CDR1 SGHDT, CDR2 YYEEEE. CDR3 length: 16 residues. With V trimmed by 0 bases and J by 9 bases, 12 bases remained unmatched. The CDR3 here is CASSLGTGRFGLTQYF. The CDR3 coding sequence is TGTGCCAGCAGCTTGGGGACAGGGAGGTTTGGATTGACGCAGTATTTT. Based on the CDR3 plus reference TRBV5-6 and TRBJ2-3, the full variable domain is DAGVTQSPTHLIKTRGQQVTLRCSPKSGHDTVSWYQQALGQGPQFIFQYYEEEERQRGNFPDRFSGHQFPNYSSELNVNALLLGDSALYLCASSLGTGRFGLTQYFGPGTRLTVL.

The chain combines TRBV6-5 with TRBJ1-3; D might be TRBD1 (5 bases). This CDR3 comprises 15 residues. CDR1 and CDR2 from the germline V gene are MNHEY and SVGAGI. Deletions cut 2 bases from V and 1 base from J, with 9 bases between. CDR3 DNA sequence: TGTGCCAGCAGTTACCGGGGGTCATCTGGAAACACCATATATTTT. It codes for CASSYRGSSGNTIYF.

V and J are TRBV5-6 and TRBJ2-7; D is perhaps TRBD2 (5 bases). V was clipped by 4 bases and J by 3 bases, with 11 bases between them. CDR1 SGHDT and CDR2 YYEEEE come from the germline V gene. The CDR3 covers 13 residues. The CDR3 nucleotides read TGTGCCAGCAGCCTCCGGGGAGACTACGAGCAGTACTTC. Residues: CASSLRGDYEQYF.

In its sample, this clone was seen once. The CDR3 region is CASSPTGRRNTEAFF. The CDR3 nucleotides are TGTGCCAGCAGCCCGACAGGGCGGAGGAACACTGAAGCTTTCTTT. The V and J genes are TRBV7-9 and TRBJ1-1, with TRBD1 matching 7 bases. This CDR3 comprises 15 residues. Germline V gives CDR1 SEHNR, CDR2 FQNEAQ (reference sequence). The V and J ends lost 5 bases and 1 base, in that order; junction bases with no gene match: 7. Combining the CDR3 with reference TRBV7-9 and TRBJ1-1 gives the whole variable domain DTGVSQNPRHKITKRGQNVTFRCDPISEHNRLYWYRQTLGQGPEFLTYFQNEAQLEKSRLLSDRFSAERPKGSFSTLEIQRTEQGDSAMYLCASSPTGRRNTEAFFGQGTRLTVV.